This T cell receptor (beta chain) was profiled in a study of CD8 T cells in ankylosing spondylitis. Study observations and caveats: Seemingly distinctive of ankylosing spondylitis blood was a TCR beta motif formed by eight highly homologous variants. With a CD8+ phenotype, disease-linked clones were relatively rare in peripheral blood. Previous work reported some of these motif variants in the synovial fluid and blood of reactive arthritis.

Researchers built TCR beta libraries using quantitative 5'-RACE with molecular barcodes. TCRdb used MiXCR to reprocess the 5' RACE reads, holding one entry per CDR3 protein. The sample lists 130,000 or so distinct CDR3 sequences, 15% to 20% occurring once. This clonotype was seen only once. Its antigen is unidentified. The receptor was isolated from a male donor with ankylosing spondylitis. Sequencing was performed on blood, either unsorted or a sorted T cell fraction (not recorded which).

CDR3 sequence (DNA): TGTGCCAGCATGAGCGGGCTTAACTACGAGCAGTACTTC. It codes for CASMSGLNYEQYF. The chain joins TRBV2 to TRBJ2-7; tentatively, D is TRBD2 (6 bases). Between the trimmed V and J ends, which lost 7 bases and 3 bases, there was a span of 13 bases. The CDR3 covers 13 residues. Germline V CDR1 and CDR2: SNHLY, FYNNEI.